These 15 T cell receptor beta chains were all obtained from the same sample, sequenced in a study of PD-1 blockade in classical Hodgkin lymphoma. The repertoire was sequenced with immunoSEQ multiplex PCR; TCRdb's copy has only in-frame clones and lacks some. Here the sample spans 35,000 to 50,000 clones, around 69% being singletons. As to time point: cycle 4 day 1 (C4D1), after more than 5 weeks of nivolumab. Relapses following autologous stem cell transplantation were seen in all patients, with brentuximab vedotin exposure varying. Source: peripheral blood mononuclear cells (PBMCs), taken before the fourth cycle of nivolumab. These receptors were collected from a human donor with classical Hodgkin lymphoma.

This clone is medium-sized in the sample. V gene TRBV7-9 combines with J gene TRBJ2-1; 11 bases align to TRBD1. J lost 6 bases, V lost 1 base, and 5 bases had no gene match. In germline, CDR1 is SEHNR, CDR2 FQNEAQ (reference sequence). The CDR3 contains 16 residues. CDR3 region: CASSLVGTGGRNEQFF. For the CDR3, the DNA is TGTGCCAGCAGCTTAGTTGGGACAGGGGGTCGCAATGAGCAGTTCTTC.

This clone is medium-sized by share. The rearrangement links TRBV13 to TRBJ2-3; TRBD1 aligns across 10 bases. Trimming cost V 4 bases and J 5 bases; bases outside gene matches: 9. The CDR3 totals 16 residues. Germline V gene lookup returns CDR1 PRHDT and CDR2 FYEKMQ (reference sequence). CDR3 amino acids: CASSSLSGTGVDTQYF. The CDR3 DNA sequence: TGTGCCAGCAGCTCGCTCTCCGGGACAGGGGTAGATACGCAGTATTTT.

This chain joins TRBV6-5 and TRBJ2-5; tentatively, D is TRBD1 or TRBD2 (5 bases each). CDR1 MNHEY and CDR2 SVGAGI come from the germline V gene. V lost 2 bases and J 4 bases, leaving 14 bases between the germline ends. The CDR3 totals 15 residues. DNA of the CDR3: TGTGCCAGCAGTTACATACAGGCGAGGGGAGAGACCCAGTACTTC. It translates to CASSYIQARGETQYF.

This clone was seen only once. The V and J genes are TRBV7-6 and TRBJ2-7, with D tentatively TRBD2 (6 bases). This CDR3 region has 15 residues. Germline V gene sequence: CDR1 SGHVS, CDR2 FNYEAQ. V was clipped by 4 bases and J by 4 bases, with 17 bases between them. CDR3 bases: TGTGCCAGCAGCTCCGGGGGAGACTCGGCTTACGAGCAGTACTTC. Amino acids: CASSSGGDSAYEQYF.

This chain's CDR3 is CASRWGNTEAFF. CDR3 in DNA: TGTGCCAGCCGGTGGGGGAACACTGAAGCTTTCTTT. The rearrangement joins TRBV6-1 to TRBJ1-1; D not resolved. In germline, CDR1 is MNHNS, CDR2 SASEGT. The CDR3 is 12 residues long. The V and J ends lost 8 bases and 1 base respectively, with 8 bases between them.

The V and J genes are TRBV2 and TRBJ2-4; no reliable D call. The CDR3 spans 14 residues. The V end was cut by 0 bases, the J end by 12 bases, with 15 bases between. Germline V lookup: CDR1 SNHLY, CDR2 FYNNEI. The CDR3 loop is CASSEAPMAGPQYF. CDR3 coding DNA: TGTGCCAGCAGTGAAGCGCCTATGGCCGGGCCTCAGTACTTC. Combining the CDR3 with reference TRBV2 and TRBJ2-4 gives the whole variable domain EPEVTQTPSHQVTQMGQEVILRCVPISNHLYFYWYRQILGQKVEFLVSFYNNEISEKSEIFDDQFSVERPDGSNFTLKIRSTKLEDSAMYFCASSEAPMAGPQYFGAGTRLSVL.

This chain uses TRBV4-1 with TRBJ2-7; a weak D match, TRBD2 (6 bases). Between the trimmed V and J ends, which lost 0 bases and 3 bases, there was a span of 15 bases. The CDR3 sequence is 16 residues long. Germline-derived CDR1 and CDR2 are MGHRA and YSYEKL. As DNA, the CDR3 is TGCGCCAGCAGCCAAGATGGTGGGGGGTTTAGCTACGAGCAGTACTTC. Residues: CASSQDGGGFSYEQYF.

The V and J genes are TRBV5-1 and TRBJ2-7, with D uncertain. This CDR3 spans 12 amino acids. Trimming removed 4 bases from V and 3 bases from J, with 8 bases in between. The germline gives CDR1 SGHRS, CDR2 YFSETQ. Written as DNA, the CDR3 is TGCGCCAGCAGCCCCCGCCTCTACGAGCAGTACTTC. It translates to CASSPRLYEQYF.

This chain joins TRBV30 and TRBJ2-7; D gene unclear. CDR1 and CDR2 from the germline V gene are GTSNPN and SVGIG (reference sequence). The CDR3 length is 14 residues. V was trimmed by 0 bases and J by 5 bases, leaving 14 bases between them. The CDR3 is CAWSVLNIGDEQYF. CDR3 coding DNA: TGTGCCTGGAGTGTATTAAACATCGGCGACGAGCAGTACTTC.

CDR3 DNA sequence: TGTGCCAGCAGCCCCTGGGTGGGAGAGCAAGAGACCCAGTACTTC. Amino acids: CASSPWVGEQETQYF. The chain links TRBV5-4 to TRBJ2-5; D may be TRBD2 (5 bases). Trimming took 4 bases from V and 2 from J, leaving 15 bases between them. Per germline, CDR1 SGHNT and CDR2 YYREEE (reference sequence). CDR3 length equals 15 residues.

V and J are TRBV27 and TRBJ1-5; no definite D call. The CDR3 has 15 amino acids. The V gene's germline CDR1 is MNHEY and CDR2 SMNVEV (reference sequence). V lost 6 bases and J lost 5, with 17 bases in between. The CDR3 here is CASSPQSDGYQPQHF. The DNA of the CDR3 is TGTGCCAGCAGCCCTCAGTCGGACGGGTATCAGCCCCAGCATTTT.

The chain's CDR3 is CSVEGTSVGVHLYNEQFF. The DNA of the CDR3 is TGCAGCGTTGAGGGGACTAGCGTCGGGGTCCACTTATACAATGAGCAGTTCTTC. The J gene is TRBJ2-1, the V gene TRBV29-1, with 10 bases fitting TRBD2. Germline-derived CDR1 and CDR2 are SQVTM and ANQGSEA. The CDR3 extends over 18 amino acids. After removal of 3 bases from V and 4 bases from J, the junction contained 15 bases not matched to a gene.

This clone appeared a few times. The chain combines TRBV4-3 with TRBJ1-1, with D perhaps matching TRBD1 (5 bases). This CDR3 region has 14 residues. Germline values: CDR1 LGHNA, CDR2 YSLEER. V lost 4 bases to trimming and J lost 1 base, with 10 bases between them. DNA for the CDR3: TGCGCCAGCAGCCCCGGGACGGCGAACACTGAAGCTTTCTTT. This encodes CASSPGTANTEAFF.

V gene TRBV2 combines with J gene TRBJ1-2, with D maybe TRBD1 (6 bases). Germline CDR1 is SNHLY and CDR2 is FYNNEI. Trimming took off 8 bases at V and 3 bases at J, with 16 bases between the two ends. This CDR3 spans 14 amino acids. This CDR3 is CASHRRGADYGYTF. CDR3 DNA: TGTGCCAGCCACCGACGGGGGGCCGACTATGGCTACACCTTC.

This CDR3 is CASSYPGSSSYEQYF. Here the CDR3 DNA reads TGTGCCAGCAGTTACCCAGGGTCGAGCTCCTACGAGCAGTACTTC. V is TRBV6-5 and J is TRBJ2-7; TRBD1 might be the D (5 bases). The CDR3 loop spans 15 amino acids. V lost 2 bases and J lost 0, with 11 bases in between. Germline values: CDR1 MNHEY, CDR2 SVGAGI.